A selection of T cell receptor beta chains follows, all from one sample in a study of blood T cell repertoires in COVID-19. Method: immunoSEQ multiplex PCR; TCRdb's copy keeps in-frame clones and lacks some. This table holds 160,000 or so clones, over 80% found once. Sequenced input: peripheral blood. Source of these receptors: a woman in her fifties or sixties with acute or convalescent COVID-19. The CDR3 runs from the conserved cysteine through the conserved F or W. Fields, in order: D gene, clone size, J gene, V gene, CDR3 protein, CDR3 DNA. D genes are given only for firm matches. Size tells how often a clone was seen (once, few, many) or the class of an expanded clone, and some rows leave it out.

d_call: NA
clone_size: NA
j_call: TRBJ1-1
v_call: TRBV6-5
cdr3_aa: CASSYSRRGDTEAFF
cdr3_nt: TGTGCCAGCAGTTACTCCCGCAGGGGAGACACTGAAGCTTTCTTT

d_call: TRBD2
clone_size: NA
j_call: TRBJ2-7
v_call: TRBV2
cdr3_aa: CASSAGTRLFEQYF
cdr3_nt: TGTGCCAGCAGTGCCGGGACTAGATTATTCGAGCAGTACTTC

d_call: TRBD1
clone_size: NA
j_call: TRBJ1-2
v_call: TRBV7-9
cdr3_aa: CASSLNGQGYGYTF
cdr3_nt: TGTGCCAGCAGCCTGAACGGACAGGGGTATGGCTACACCTTC

d_call: TRBD1
clone_size: NA
j_call: TRBJ1-6
v_call: TRBV6-1
cdr3_aa: CASSEGRDRGLNSPLHF
cdr3_nt: TGTGCCAGCAGTGAAGGACGGGACAGGGGGCTTAATTCACCCCTCCACTTT

d_call: NA
clone_size: NA
j_call: TRBJ2-7
v_call: TRBV12-5
cdr3_aa: CASGLAGIHEQYF
cdr3_nt: TGTGCTAGTGGTTTGGCAGGGATCCACGAACAGTACTTC

d_call: TRBD1
clone_size: few
j_call: TRBJ1-2
v_call: TRBV19
cdr3_aa: CASKGGTGGYGYTF
cdr3_nt: TGTGCCAGTAAGGGCGGGACAGGAGGGTATGGCTACACCTTC

d_call: NA
clone_size: NA
j_call: TRBJ1-5
v_call: TRBV18
cdr3_aa: CASSPPGPGGNQPQHF
cdr3_nt: TGTGCCAGCTCACCACCGGGCCCAGGGGGCAATCAGCCCCAGCATTTT

d_call: TRBD2
clone_size: few
j_call: TRBJ2-1
v_call: TRBV18
cdr3_aa: CASSTLAGEGPYNEQFF
cdr3_nt: TGTGCCAGCTCAACATTAGCGGGAGAGGGCCCCTACAATGAGCAGTTCTTC

d_call: NA
clone_size: NA
j_call: TRBJ1-4
v_call: TRBV30
cdr3_aa: CAWSVLRSNEKLFF
cdr3_nt: TGTGCCTGGAGTGTACTACGGAGTAATGAAAAACTGTTTTTT

d_call: NA
clone_size: NA
j_call: TRBJ2-1
v_call: TRBV7-7
cdr3_aa: CASSPGLARYNEQFF
cdr3_nt: TGTGCCAGCAGCCCCGGGCTAGCGAGGTACAATGAGCAGTTCTTC

d_call: NA
clone_size: NA
j_call: TRBJ1-6
v_call: TRBV27
cdr3_aa: CASSLYSVVYNSPLHF
cdr3_nt: TGTGCCAGCAGTTTATACTCGGTAGTCTATAATTCACCCCTCCACTTT